Reported below is one T cell receptor (beta chain). This clone showed up just once. Its antigen is unknown. No much larger clone exists at a distance of one base, and base qualities are not known. This record belongs to a study of blood T cell repertoires in COVID-19 (TCRdb year 2020). Regarding the research as a whole: Collaborator samples came from the United States, Italy and Spain and covered acute and convalescent phases of COVID-19. The prospective study material was composed of cDNA or gDNA derived from T cells, B-cell-depleted T cells, or PBMCs. Deeply sampled blood TCRbeta repertoires from subjects exposed to, actively infected with, or recovered from COVID-19 were included in the dataset. A freely available public database, intended as a resource for researchers studying the immune response to SARS-CoV-2, is where the repertoires were released. Samples were obtained from the ongoing ImmuneRACE study (first 160 participants) and from over a thousand subjects provided by 6 global collaborators. A de-identified subject ID, COVID-19 status, age in years and sex were almost always included in the sample metadata. HLA class I and class II types, where available, came from metadata supplied by the sample provider rather than from assay-based typing. On the study overall, not on this receptor specifically: The quantity of clinical and demographic metadata differed by source and by participant and was supplied without curation.

TCRbeta CDR3 regions were amplified from genomic DNA by means of the immunoSEQ Assay, a bias-controlled multiplex PCR. As for how the authors treated the data: The number of nucleated cells in each sample was estimated by amplification of reference gene primers within the assay. To quantify the absolute abundance of each unique TCRbeta CDR3 rearrangement, sequence reads were collapsed and filtered. For each sample, productive Simpson clonality was calculated as the square root of Simpson's diversity index across productive rearrangements. TCRdb holds this immuneACCESS table with in-frame rearrangements only. Some clones are missing; in checked studies, unresolved V genes explain under half, and the rest has no known cause. The D gene and trimming were derived from the DNA, and the V and J assignments and clone size from that table. In all, the sample holds about 320,000 clones, and more than 90% of those were seen once. The ten largest clones capture roughly 3.9% of the sample.

Participants in the prospective study were enrolled through a virtual design, were aged about 18 to 90 years, and lived in roughly 24 United States geographic areas. In the prospective study, participants were assigned to cohorts based on the clinical history participants reported in a screening survey and a study questionnaire. Exposed participants had been in contact with someone with a PCR-confirmed or clinician-diagnosed COVID-19 case within 2 weeks of study entry. In the prospective study, mobile phlebotomists collected whole blood, serum and a nasopharyngeal or oropharyngeal swab from each participant. Over an approximately 2-month period, participants in the prospective study had the option of providing additional blood draws and questionnaires. Before DNA extraction, prospective study blood samples were shipped either frozen or at room temperature. The germline V gene yields MGHRA for CDR1 and YSYEKL for CDR2. Germline trimming amounts to 0 bases on V and 0 bases on J, with 8 as the count of junction bases outside the gene matches. The CDR3 contains 19 residues, cysteine and phenylalanine counted. The retained sequence is limited to the CDR3, 57 bases, with the frame set at the first base.

The sequencing input was PBMCs or T cells enriched from blood (not recorded which). The rearrangement combines TRBV4-1 with TRBJ1-6, with 7 middle bases fitting TRBD1. The clonotype was recovered from a woman aged 25 to 39 who had been exposed to COVID-19. The sequenced DNA: TGCGCCAGCAGCCAAGATCCAACAGGGGATTTCTCCTATAATTCACCCCTCCACTTT. It is translated as CASSQDPTGDFSYNSPLHF.